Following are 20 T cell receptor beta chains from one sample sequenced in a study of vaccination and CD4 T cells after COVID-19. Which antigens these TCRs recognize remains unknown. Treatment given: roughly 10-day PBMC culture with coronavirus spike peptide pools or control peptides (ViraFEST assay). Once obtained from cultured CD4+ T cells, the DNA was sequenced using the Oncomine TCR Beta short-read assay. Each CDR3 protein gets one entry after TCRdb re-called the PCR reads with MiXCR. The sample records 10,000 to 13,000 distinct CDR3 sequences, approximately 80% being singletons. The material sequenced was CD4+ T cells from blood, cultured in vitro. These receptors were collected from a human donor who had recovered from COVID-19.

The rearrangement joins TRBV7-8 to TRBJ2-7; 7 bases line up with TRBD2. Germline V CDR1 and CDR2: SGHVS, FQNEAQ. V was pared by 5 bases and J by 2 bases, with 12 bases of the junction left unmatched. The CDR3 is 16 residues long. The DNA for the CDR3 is TGTGCCAGCAGCCACACCCGAATAGCGGGCGCCTACGAGCAGTACTTC. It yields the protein CASSHTRIAGAYEQYF.

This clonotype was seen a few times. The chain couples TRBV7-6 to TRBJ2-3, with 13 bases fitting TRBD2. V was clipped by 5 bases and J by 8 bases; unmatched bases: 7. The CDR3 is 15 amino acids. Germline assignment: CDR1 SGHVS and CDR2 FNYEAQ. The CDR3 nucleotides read TGTGCCAGCAGCCCTGGACTAGCGGGAGAGGGTACGCAGTATTTT. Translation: CASSPGLAGEGTQYF.

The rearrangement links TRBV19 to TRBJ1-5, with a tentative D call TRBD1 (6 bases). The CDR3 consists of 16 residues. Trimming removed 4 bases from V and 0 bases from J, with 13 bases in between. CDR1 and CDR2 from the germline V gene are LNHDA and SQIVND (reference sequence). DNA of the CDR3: TGTGCCAGTAGTAAGCCGGGACAATATAGCAATCAGCCCCAGCATTTT. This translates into CASSKPGQYSNQPQHF.

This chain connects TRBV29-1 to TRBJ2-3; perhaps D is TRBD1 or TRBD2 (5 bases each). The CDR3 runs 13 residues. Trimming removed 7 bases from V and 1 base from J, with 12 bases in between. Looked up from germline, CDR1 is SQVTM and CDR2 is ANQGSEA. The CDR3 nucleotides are TGCAGCGCAACCAGGGACGGCACAGATACGCAGTATTTT. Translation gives CSATRDGTDTQYF.

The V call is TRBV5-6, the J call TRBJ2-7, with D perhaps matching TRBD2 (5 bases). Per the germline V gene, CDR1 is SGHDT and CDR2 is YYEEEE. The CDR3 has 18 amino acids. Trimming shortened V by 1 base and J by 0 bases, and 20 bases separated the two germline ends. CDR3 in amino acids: CASSLRRHYGKSSYEQYF. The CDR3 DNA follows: TGTGCCAGCAGCTTGAGGAGGCATTATGGGAAAAGCTCCTACGAGCAGTACTTC. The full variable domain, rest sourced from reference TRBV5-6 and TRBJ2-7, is DAGVTQSPTHLIKTRGQQVTLRCSPKSGHDTVSWYQQALGQGPQFIFQYYEEEERQRGNFPDRFSGHQFPNYSSELNVNALLLGDSALYLCASSLRRHYGKSSYEQYFGPGTRLTVT.

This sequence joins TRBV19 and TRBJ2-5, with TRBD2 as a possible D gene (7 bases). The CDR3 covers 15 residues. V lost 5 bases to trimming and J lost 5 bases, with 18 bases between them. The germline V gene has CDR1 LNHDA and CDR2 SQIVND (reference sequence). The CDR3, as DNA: TGTGCCAGTAGTCCAAGGGGGAGGGGCCGGGAGACCCAGTACTTC. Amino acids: CASSPRGRGRETQYF.

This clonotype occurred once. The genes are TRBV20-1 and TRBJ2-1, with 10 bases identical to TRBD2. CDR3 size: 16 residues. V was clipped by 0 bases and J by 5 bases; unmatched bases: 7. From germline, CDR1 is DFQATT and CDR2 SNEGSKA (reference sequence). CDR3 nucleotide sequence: TGCAGTGCTAGAGATCCCCGAACTAGCGGGAACAATGAGCAGTTCTTC. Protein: CSARDPRTSGNNEQFF.

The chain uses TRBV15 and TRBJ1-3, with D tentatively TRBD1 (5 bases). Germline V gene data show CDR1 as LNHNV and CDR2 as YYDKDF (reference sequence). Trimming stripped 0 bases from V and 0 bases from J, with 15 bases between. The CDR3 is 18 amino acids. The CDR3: CATSRDSHRSLSGNTIYF. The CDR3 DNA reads TGTGCCACCAGCAGAGACTCGCACAGGTCCCTCTCTGGAAACACCATATATTTT.

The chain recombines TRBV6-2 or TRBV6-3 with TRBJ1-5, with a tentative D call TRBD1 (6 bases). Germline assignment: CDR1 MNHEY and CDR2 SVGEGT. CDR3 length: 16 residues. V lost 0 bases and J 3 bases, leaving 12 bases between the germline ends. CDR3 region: CASSYSYGGPNQPQHF. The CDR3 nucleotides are TGTGCCAGCAGTTACTCCTACGGGGGGCCCAATCAGCCCCAGCATTTT.

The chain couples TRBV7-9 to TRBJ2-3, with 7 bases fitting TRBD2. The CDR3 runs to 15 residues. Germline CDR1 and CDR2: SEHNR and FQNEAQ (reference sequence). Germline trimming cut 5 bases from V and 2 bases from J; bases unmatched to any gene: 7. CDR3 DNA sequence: TGTGCCAGCAGCCTCGAGCGGGGACTCACAGATACGCAGTATTTT. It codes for CASSLERGLTDTQYF.

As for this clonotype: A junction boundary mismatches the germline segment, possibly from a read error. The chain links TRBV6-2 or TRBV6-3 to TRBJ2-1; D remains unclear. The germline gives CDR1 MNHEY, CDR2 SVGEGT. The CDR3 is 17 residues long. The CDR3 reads CASSHSATLTTYNEQFF. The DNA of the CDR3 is TGTGCCAGCAGTCACTCCGCGACCCTAACAACATACAATGAGCAGTTCTTC.

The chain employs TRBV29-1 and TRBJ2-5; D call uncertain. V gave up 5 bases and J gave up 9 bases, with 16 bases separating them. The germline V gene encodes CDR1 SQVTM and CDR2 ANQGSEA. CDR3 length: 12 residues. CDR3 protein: CSVLGSRPAQYF. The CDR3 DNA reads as TGCAGCGTTTTAGGTAGCCGACCGGCCCAGTACTTC.

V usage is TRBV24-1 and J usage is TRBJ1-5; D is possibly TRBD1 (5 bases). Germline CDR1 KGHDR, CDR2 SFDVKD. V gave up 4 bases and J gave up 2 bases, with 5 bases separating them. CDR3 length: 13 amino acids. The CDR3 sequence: CATSEGGNQPQHF. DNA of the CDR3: TGTGCCACCAGTGAAGGGGGCAATCAGCCCCAGCATTTT.

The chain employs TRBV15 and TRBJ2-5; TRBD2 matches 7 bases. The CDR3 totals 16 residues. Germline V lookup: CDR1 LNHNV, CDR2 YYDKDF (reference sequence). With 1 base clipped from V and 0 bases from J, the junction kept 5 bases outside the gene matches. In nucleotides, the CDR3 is TGTGCCACCAGCAGAGTTGGGACTACCTACCAAGAGACCCAGTACTTC. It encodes CATSRVGTTYQETQYF.

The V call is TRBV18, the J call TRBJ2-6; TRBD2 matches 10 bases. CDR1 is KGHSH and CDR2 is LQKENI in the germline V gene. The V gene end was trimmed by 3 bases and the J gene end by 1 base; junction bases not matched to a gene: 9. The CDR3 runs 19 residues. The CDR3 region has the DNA TGTGCCAGCTCACCGACCTTAGCGGGAGGCCCGTCTGGGGCCAACGTCCTGACTTTC. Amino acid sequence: CASSPTLAGGPSGANVLTF.

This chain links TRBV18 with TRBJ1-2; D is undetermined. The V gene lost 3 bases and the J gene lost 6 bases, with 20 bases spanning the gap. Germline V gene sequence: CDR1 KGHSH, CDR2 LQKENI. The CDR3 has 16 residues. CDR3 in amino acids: CASSPGYVVGEHGYTF. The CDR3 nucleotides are TGTGCCAGCTCACCGGGTTATGTTGTCGGAGAGCATGGCTACACCTTC.

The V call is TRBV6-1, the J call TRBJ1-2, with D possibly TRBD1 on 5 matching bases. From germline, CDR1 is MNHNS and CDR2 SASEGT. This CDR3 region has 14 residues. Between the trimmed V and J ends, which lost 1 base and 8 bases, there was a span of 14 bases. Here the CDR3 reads CASSEGGTAMGYTF. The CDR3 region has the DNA TGTGCCAGCAGTGAAGGTGGGACCGCTATGGGCTACACCTTC.

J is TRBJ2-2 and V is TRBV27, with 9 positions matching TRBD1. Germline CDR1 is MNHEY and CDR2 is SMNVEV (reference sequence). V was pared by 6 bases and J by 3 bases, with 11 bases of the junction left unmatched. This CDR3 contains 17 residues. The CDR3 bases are TGTGCCAGCAGCCGGCCGCCGGGACAGGGATACACCGGGGAGCTGTTTTTT. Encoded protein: CASSRPPGQGYTGELFF.

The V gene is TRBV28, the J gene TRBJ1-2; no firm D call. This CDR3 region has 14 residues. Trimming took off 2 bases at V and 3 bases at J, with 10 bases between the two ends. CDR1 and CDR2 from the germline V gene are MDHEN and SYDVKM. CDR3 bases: TGTGCCAGCAGTTTAATGAAGGGAGACTATGGCTACACCTTC. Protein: CASSLMKGDYGYTF.

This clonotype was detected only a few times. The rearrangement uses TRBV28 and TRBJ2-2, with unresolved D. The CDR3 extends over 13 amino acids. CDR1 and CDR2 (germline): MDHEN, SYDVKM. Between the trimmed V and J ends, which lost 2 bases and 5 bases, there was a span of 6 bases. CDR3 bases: TGTGCCAGCAGTTTAGCCTCGACCGGGGAGCTGTTTTTT. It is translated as CASSLASTGELFF.